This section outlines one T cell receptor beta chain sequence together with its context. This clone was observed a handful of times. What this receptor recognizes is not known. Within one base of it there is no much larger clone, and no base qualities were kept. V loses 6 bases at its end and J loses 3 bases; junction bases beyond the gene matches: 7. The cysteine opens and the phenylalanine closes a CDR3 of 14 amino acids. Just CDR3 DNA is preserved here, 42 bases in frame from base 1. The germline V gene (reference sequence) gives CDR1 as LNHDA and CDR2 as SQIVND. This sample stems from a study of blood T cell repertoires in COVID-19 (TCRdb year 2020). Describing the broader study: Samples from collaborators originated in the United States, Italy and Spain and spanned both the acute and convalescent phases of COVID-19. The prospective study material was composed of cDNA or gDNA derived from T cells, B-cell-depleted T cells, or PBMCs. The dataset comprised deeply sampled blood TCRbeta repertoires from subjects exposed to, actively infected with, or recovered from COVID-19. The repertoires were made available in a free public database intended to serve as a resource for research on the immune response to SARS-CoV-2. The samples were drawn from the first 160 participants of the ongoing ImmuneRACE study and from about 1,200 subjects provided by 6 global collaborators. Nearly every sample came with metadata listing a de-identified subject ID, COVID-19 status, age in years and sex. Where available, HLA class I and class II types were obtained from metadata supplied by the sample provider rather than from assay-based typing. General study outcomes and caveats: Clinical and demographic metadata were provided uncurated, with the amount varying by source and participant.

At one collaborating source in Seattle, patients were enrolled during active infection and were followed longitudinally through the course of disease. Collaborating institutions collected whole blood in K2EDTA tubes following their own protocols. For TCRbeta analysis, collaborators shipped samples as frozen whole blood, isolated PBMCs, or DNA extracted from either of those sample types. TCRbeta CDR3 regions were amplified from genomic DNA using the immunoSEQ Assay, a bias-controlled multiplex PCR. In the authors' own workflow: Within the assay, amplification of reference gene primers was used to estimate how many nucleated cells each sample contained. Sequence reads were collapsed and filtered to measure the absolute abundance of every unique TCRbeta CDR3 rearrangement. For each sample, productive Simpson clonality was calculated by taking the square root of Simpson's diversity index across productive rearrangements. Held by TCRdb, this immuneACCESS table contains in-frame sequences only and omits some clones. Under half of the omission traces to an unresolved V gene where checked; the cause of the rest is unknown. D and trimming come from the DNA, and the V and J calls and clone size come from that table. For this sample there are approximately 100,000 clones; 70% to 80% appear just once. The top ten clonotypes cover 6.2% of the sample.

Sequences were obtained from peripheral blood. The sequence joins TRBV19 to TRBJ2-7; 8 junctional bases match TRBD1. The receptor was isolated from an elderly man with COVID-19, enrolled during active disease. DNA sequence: TGTGCCAGTAGAAAGCGGACAGGGAGCTACGAGCAGTACTTC. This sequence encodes CASRKRTGSYEQYF. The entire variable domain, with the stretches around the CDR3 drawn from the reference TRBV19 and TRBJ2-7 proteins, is DGGITQSPKYLFRKEGQNVTLSCEQNLNHDAMYWYRQDPGQGLRLIYYSQIVNDFQKGDIAEGYSVSREKKESFPLTVTSAQKNPTAFYLCASRKRTGSYEQYFGPGTRLTVT.